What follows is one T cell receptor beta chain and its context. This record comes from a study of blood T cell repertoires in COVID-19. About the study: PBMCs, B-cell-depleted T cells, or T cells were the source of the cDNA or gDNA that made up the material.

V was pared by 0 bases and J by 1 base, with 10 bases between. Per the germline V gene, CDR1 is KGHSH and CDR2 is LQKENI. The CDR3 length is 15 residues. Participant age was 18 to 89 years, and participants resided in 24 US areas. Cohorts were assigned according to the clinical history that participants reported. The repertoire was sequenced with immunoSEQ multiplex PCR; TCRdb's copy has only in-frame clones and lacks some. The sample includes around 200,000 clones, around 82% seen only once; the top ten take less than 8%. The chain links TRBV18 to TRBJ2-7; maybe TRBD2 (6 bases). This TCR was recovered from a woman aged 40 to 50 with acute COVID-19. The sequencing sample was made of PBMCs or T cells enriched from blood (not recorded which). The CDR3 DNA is TGTGCCAGCTCACCACCGGGGACTGGGTCCTACGAGCAGTACTTC. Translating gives CASSPPGTGSYEQYF.